This TCR beta chain was identified during a study of post-analysis software for immune sequencing data (dated by TCRdb to 2013 to 2016). With regard to the full study: Disease courses on record covered relapsing-remitting, secondary progressive and progressive-relapsing multiple sclerosis, though some patients had no subtype annotation. A subset of samples was prepared in parallel using single-end sample barcoding, then pooled and co-amplified after Illumina adapter ligation. Patient repertoires were compared against about a dozen previously published healthy control repertoires from donors aged roughly 6 to 28 years.

From cysteine to phenylalanine, the CDR3 is 15 amino acids long. Of all the DNA, just the CDR3 is kept, 45 bases in frame from base 1. The germline V gene (reference sequence) supplies CDR1 DFQATT and CDR2 SNEGSKA. Relative to germline, V is missing 6 bases and J is missing 6 bases, with 13 bases of the junction outside any gene match. Library construction relied on PCR. Sequencing took place on an Illumina HiSeq 2500. Unique molecular identifiers were incorporated into TCR beta cDNA libraries to reduce PCR and sequencing biases. Roughly 500,000 cDNA molecules were obtained per 1 to 10 million input T cells, so each molecule approximated one T cell. The patient libraries were prepared and sequenced with the same protocol used for the earlier healthy control dataset. Samples belonging to the same batch were prepared together, multiplexed and sequenced on a shared HiSeq lane. The paper's processing steps were these. MIGEC handled the raw barcoded reads, throwing out single-read molecular identifier groups before consensus assembly and CDR3 extraction. Clonotype tables were post-analysed with VDJtools, and diversity was normalized by down-sampling all datasets to the smallest sample size. In repertoire overlap clustering, CDR3 amino acid sequences, but not nucleotide sequences, were matched to correct batch-related cross-sample contamination. TCRdb reprocessing: public reads trimmed at Q25 with fastp, clones called with MiXCR, in-frame beta chains kept. Duplicate CDR3 protein sequences are folded into a single record with the most common DNA and genes. These V and J calls derive from TCRdb rather than the authors' analysis. The sample data list around 710,000 distinct CDR3 sequences, and roughly 46% of these were observed just once. The top ten clonotypes cover 4% to 5% of the sample.

As to this clonotype: It lacks a known antigen. Base qualities are not provided; no much larger clone lies one nucleotide away.

What the research found in general, with its limitations: Significantly lower normalized Chao1 diversity was found in multiple sclerosis patients than in controls, suggesting substantial peripheral T-cell clonal expansion. The control group was slightly older than the multiple sclerosis patient group. Strong co-clustering of samples prepared in the same batch was shown by direct clustering with F measure, prompting a batch-effect correction. Significantly higher frequencies in patients than in controls were found for about five TRBV segments, including TRBV5-6, TRBV5-1 and TRBV20-1.

TCR beta repertoires were profiled from peripheral blood of 10 to 15 young patients with multiple sclerosis to demonstrate the VDJtools post-analysis software. The patients with multiple sclerosis were children and adolescents between about 6 and 16 years of age. The sequence links TRBV20-1 to TRBJ2-5; TRBD2 fits 10 bases in the junction. What was sequenced was blood. The TCR originated in a girl between 5 and 17 years old with multiple sclerosis. The DNA is as follows: TGCAGTGCAGATTCCGGGACTAGCGTTAAAAAGACCCAGTACTTC. Its translation reads: CSADSGTSVKKTQYF.